Below, one T cell receptor (beta chain) is given with its context. What it binds is unknown. This specimen comes from a study of T-cell memory formation after mild COVID-19. Study-level background: TCR clusters were mostly confined to one donor each.

5'RACE with constant-segment primers built TCRalpha and TCRbeta cDNA libraries with UMIs. TCRdb recomputed calls from the 5' RACE reads with MiXCR, one row per CDR3 protein. The sample has 210,000 or so distinct CDR3 sequences; approximately 20% are singletons. Study-wide results and caveats: Whereas later expanders leaned CD4+, clones contracting day 15 to 85 showed a balanced CD4/CD8 makeup. Second-wave clones with a day 37 peak had unconfirmed SARS-CoV-2 specificity.

CDR3 length: 15 residues. CDR1 MNHEY and CDR2 SVGEGT come from the germline V gene. Trimming removed 6 bases from V and 5 bases from J; junction bases left unmatched: 10. The chain combines TRBV6-2 or TRBV6-3 with TRBJ2-7; 10 bases match TRBD2. The clonotype originates from an adult woman who had mild COVID-19 (a few samples of this study predate the infection). Cell type and time point are not known. The sequencing sample was made of PBMCs or a T cell subset sorted from them (not recorded which). The CDR3 nucleotides are TGTGCCAGCAGCCGCGCGAGCGGGAGGGCGAACGAGCAGTACTTC. Its translation is CASSRASGRANEQYF.